The 15 T cell receptor beta chains listed next were all sequenced from one sample in a study of blood T cells in healthy people across ages. Combining a sample-barcoded 5' primer with a J-beta primer mix, a second PCR ran for about 6 to 11 cycles. TCRdb independently ran MiXCR on the 5' RACE reads; one entry per CDR3 protein. The profile shows over a million distinct CDR3 sequences, approximately 59% of them singletons. What was sequenced was blood. These receptors were obtained from a man younger than 35 in good health.

This sequence joins TRBV27 and TRBJ1-1, with D uncertain. Trimming took off 0 bases at V and 4 bases at J, with 9 bases between the two ends. Germline V gene sequence: CDR1 MNHEY, CDR2 SMNVEV (reference sequence). The CDR3 is 14 amino acids. Written as DNA, the CDR3 is TGTGCCAGCAGTTTATCCCCCCGCGCCACTGAAGCTTTCTTT. Translation gives CASSLSPRATEAFF.

This rearrangement joins TRBV15 to TRBJ2-5; D possibly matches TRBD1 or TRBD2 (5 bases each). CDR3 length: 14 amino acids. Germline V lookup: CDR1 LNHNV, CDR2 YYDKDF (reference sequence). The V end lost 0 bases, the J end lost 3 bases, and 8 bases lay between the germline ends. The CDR3, as DNA: TGTGCCACCAGCAGAGAAGGGACCAAAGAGACCCAGTACTTC. This gives the protein CATSREGTKETQYF.

The chain's CDR3 is CASSAEQWGNSPLHF. The CDR3 region has the DNA TGTGCCAGCAGCGCTGAACAGTGGGGGAATTCACCCCTCCACTTT. The genes are TRBV6-5 and TRBJ1-6, with a tentative D call TRBD1 (5 bases). V lost 6 bases and J 7 bases, leaving 16 bases between the germline ends. CDR1 MNHEY and CDR2 SVGAGI come from the germline V gene. CDR3 length: 15 amino acids.

The chain links TRBV27 to TRBJ2-1, with 11 bases matching TRBD2. The V segment lost 4 bases and the J segment 1 base; nucleotides outside the gene matches: 6. Germline V gene data show CDR1 as MNHEY and CDR2 as SMNVEV (reference sequence). The CDR3 contains 17 residues. This chain's CDR3 is CASSSRLAGTSYNEQFF. The CDR3 DNA reads TGTGCCAGCAGTTCTAGACTAGCGGGGACGTCCTACAATGAGCAGTTCTTC.

This clonotype has just a few counts. This may stem from a read error, because a much larger clone lies one nucleotide away. The chain is built from TRBV27 and TRBJ2-1; the D call may be TRBD1 or TRBD2 (5 bases each). This CDR3 comprises 16 residues. V dropped 5 bases and J dropped 0 bases, with 14 bases sitting between them. Germline V gene sequence: CDR1 MNHEY, CDR2 SMNVEV (reference sequence). CDR3 sequence: CASSGDLTTSYNEQFF. CDR3 bases: TGTGCCAGCAGTGGGGACCTTACCACCTCCTACAATGAGCAGTTCTTC.

A word on this clonotype: Just one base apart from a much larger clone, this may be a read error. V gene TRBV20-1 combines with J gene TRBJ2-7; 7 bases agree with TRBD2. The CDR3 spans 15 residues. Per germline, CDR1 DFQATT and CDR2 SNEGSKA (reference sequence). CDR3 sequence reads: CSVRDLSASGYEQYF. CDR3 bases: TGCAGTGTTAGAGATTTGTCGGCTAGCGGATACGAGCAGTACTTC.

The rearrangement links TRBV5-1 to TRBJ1-5, with D maybe TRBD1 (6 bases). There are 14 residues in the CDR3. From germline, CDR1 is SGHRS and CDR2 YFSETQ. Trimming shortened V by 0 bases and J by 4 bases, and 8 bases separated the two germline ends. CDR3 in amino acids: CASSLDRENQPQHF. In DNA form, the CDR3 reads TGCGCCAGCAGCTTGGACAGGGAGAATCAGCCCCAGCATTTT.

The chain couples TRBV12-3 or TRBV12-4 to TRBJ1-5; D possibly corresponds to TRBD1 (6 bases). V was pared by 3 bases and J by 0 bases, with 12 bases between. This CDR3 is built from 16 residues. CDR3: CASSLGTQNSNQPQHF. CDR3 sequence (DNA): TGTGCCAGCAGTTTGGGGACACAGAATAGCAATCAGCCCCAGCATTTT.

The CDR3 spells CASSRTSQGSHEQYF. CDR3 in DNA: TGTGCCAGCTCACGCACATCACAGGGTTCCCACGAGCAGTACTTC. The rearrangement links TRBV18 to TRBJ2-4, with a weak D call TRBD1 (6 bases). The end of the DNA aligns better with TRBJ2-7, so the J call may be wrong. CDR3 length equals 15 residues. Germline CDR1 and CDR2: KGHSH and LQKENI.

A note on this clonotype: Germline is not matched at one junction end, which may reflect a read error. V usage is TRBV15 and J usage is TRBJ2-3, with unresolved D. This CDR3 contains 14 residues. Germline V gives CDR1 LNHNV, CDR2 YYDKDF (reference sequence). CDR3 DNA sequence: TGTGCCACCAGCAGAGATATTCAGCGAGATACGCGGTATTTT. Translating it yields CATSRDIQRDTRYF.

This sequence joins TRBV6-2 or TRBV6-3 and TRBJ2-5; D call uncertain. The CDR3 covers 13 residues. Germline V gives CDR1 MNHEY, CDR2 SVGEGT. The V end lost 5 bases, the J end lost 4 bases, and 11 bases lay between the germline ends. CDR3 DNA: TGTGCCAGCAGTGTACACTTCGGAGAGACCCAGTACTTC. This translates into CASSVHFGETQYF.

This clonotype occurred a few times. V gene TRBV6-5 combines with J gene TRBJ2-7; 7 positions match TRBD2. J lost 0 bases, V lost 0 bases, and 8 bases had no gene match. The germline V gene encodes CDR1 MNHEY and CDR2 SVGAGI. CDR3 size: 17 residues. The CDR3 DNA sequence: TGTGCCAGCAGTTACTCGAGCCTAGCGGTACGCTCCTACGAGCAGTACTTC. Protein: CASSYSSLAVRSYEQYF.

This chain joins TRBV9 and TRBJ2-5, with TRBD1 matching 7 bases. The CDR3 spans 15 residues. CDR1 and CDR2 (germline): SGDLS, YYNGEE. Trimming at V came to 3 bases and at J to 0 bases, leaving 5 bases not matched to a gene. DNA of the CDR3: TGTGCCAGCAGCGCTCCGACAGGGTACCAAGAGACCCAGTACTTC. Translated: CASSAPTGYQETQYF.

The rearrangement joins TRBV30 to TRBJ2-7; D possibly corresponds to TRBD2 (5 bases). V lost 5 bases and J 6 bases, leaving 11 bases between the germline ends. Looked up from germline, CDR1 is GTSNPN and CDR2 is SVGIG (reference sequence). The length of the CDR3 is 11 residues. CDR3 sequence: CAWGPGGEQYF. The DNA of the CDR3 is TGTGCCTGGGGACCTGGAGGCGAGCAGTACTTC.

The table lists this clonotype with a few counts. This chain uses TRBV29-1 with TRBJ2-3; unclear D gene. The CDR3 spans 14 residues. Trimming pared 4 bases from V and 2 bases from J, leaving 13 bases between. Germline V CDR1 and CDR2: SQVTM, ANQGSEA. CDR3 loop: CSVAAEPFTDTQYF. CDR3 bases: TGCAGCGTTGCGGCGGAACCGTTCACAGATACGCAGTATTTT.